The entry below describes one T cell receptor beta chain. What it binds is unknown. The data derive from a study of shared clonotypes between healthy human individuals. About the study: Per donor, CD8 memory used one plate, CD8 naive used two, CD4 memory used three and CD4 naive used three. Study-wide points: Memory subsets generally showed smaller estimated richness than naive subsets did. Clonotypes that were shared across a few donors made up about 4.5% of naive CD4 clonotypes.

Naive CD8 cells were CD45RO-negative, positively selected for CCR7, excluding terminally differentiated effector memory CD45RA+ cells. Deep level was the assay's run setting. The repertoire was sequenced with immunoSEQ multiplex PCR; TCRdb's copy has only in-frame clones and lacks some. The table lists around 700,000 clones, about 92% of them singletons, with 20% to 25% in the top ten. The CDR3 is 14 amino acids. CDR1 and CDR2 from the germline V gene are WSHSY and SAAADI. Losses at the gene ends were 1 base for V and 3 bases for J; bases not matched to a gene: 2. This clonotype originated in a man aged 25-45 years in good health. V usage is TRBV10-2 and J usage is TRBJ2-5; 7 positions match TRBD1. The sample taken for sequencing was naive CD8+ T cells sorted from blood. CDR3 sequence: CASSEFTGEETQYF. Here the CDR3 DNA reads TGCGCCAGCAGTGAGTTTACAGGGGAAGAGACCCAGTACTTC.